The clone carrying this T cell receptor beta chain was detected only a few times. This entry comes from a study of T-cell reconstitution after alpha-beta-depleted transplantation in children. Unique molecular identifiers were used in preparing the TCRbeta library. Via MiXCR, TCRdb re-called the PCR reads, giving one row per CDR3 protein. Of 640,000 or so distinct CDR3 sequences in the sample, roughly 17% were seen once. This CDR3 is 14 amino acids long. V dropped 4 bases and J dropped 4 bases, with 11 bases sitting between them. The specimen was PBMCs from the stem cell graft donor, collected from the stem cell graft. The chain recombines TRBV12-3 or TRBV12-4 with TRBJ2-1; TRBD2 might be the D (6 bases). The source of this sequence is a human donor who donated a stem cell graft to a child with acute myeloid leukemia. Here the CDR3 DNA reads TGTGCCAGCAGTTCCAGGGACTTTTACAATGAGCAGTTCTTC. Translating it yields CASSSRDFYNEQFF.